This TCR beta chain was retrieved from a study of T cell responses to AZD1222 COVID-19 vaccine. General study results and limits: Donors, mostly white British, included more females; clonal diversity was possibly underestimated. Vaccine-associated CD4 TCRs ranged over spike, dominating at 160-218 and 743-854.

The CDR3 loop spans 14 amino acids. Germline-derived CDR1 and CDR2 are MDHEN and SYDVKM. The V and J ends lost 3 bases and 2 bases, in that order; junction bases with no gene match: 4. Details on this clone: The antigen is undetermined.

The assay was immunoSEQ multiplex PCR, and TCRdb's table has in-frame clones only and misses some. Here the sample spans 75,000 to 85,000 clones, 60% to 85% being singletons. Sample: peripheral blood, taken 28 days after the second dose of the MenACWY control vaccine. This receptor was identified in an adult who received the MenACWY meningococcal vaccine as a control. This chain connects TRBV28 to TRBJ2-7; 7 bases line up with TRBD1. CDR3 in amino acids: CASSLRQGTYEQYF. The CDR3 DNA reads TGTGCCAGCAGTTTGCGACAGGGCACCTACGAGCAGTACTTC.